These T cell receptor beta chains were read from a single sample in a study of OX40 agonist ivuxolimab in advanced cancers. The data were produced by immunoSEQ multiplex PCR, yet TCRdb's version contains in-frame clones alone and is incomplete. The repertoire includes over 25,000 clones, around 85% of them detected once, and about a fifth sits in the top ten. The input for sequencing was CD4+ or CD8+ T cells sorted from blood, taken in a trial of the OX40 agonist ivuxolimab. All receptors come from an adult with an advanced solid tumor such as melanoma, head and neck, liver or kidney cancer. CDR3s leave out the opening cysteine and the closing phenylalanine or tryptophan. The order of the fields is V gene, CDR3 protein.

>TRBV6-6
ASSYGPDSSPLH
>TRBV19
ASSDPNREETQY
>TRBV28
ASSSRTGVSYEQY
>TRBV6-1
ASSEAGPQTSYEQY
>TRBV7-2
ASSFGPSSYEQY
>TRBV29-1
SVEDPGHWNEQF
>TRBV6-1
ASSAEQILLVWNTEAF
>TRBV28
ASSLPGGRAEAF
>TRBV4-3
ASSQDRLGGDTQY
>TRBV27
ASSLLGGGEKLF
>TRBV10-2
ASSETGGFTIYEQY
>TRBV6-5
ASSNSNQPQH
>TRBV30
AWSVLLSGEQY
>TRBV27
ASSSDRGYGYT
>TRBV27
ASSPLRDTQY
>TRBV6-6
ASRGFWTGELF
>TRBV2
ASQWVAGGSDEQY
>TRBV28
ASMGLAKNIQY
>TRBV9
ASSLPGASGNTIY
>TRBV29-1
SVDWTSDEQF
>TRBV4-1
ASSQDRDLTGEYQDTQY
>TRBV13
ASSLGLEQY
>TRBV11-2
ASSPSGGPYSYEQY
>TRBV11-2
ASRLFDEQY
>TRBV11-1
ASTGTNYGYT
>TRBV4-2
ASSQEGVAEQY
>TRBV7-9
ASSPGTSQETQY
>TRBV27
ASGYPGNQPQH
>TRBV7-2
ASSLGLDSTGELF
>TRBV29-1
SVEEETNEKLF
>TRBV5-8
ASSPWTHPGGNQPQH
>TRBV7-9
ASSLGQVNQPQH
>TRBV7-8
ASSFIQANSPLH
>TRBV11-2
ASTPGTSGANVLT
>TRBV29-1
SVGRTGDNEQF
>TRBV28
ASSFGRNTEAF
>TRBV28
ASRRGLPRNEQF